The TCR beta chain described here comes from a study of CD8 T cells in ankylosing spondylitis. Quantitative 5'-RACE with molecular barcodes produced the TCR beta libraries. TCRdb processed the 5' RACE reads anew with MiXCR; each CDR3 protein has one entry. The repertoire consists of roughly 350,000 distinct CDR3 sequences, with approximately 8.2% occurring once and the leading ten covering roughly 14%. There are a few counts of this clonotype. Its target is not known. Germline values: CDR1 SGHRS, CDR2 YFSETQ. V dropped 4 bases and J dropped 7; count of bases not matched to a gene: 3. This CDR3 comprises 13 residues. Points from the study as a whole: Blood from ankylosing spondylitis patients appeared to carry a characteristic roughly eight-variant TCR beta motif. There was reportedly significant enrichment of clones that were disease-linked in matched ankylosing spondylitis synovial fluid. Disease-associated clonotypes exhibited CD8+ identity and were relatively infrequent in peripheral blood. Reactive arthritis synovial fluid and blood were previously reported to contain some motif variants.

The sample was blood, either unsorted or a sorted T cell fraction (not recorded which). This receptor was taken from a male donor with ankylosing spondylitis. The chain combines TRBV5-1 with TRBJ2-7; 12 bases are a match to TRBD2. The CDR3 nucleotides read TGCGCCAGCAGCCCCGGACTAGCGGGAGAGCAGTACTTC. This translates into CASSPGLAGEQYF.